This is a list of T cell receptor beta chains from one sample in a study of CD8 T cells in Susac syndrome. TCRdb re-called the immunoSEQ multiplex PCR reads through MiXCR, storing one row per CDR3 protein. Among hundreds of thousands of distinct CDR3 sequences listed, about 91% were seen once. The specimen sequenced was CD8+ T cells from PBMCs. Receptors originate from a human donor with multiple sclerosis. The CDR3 runs from the conserved cysteine through the conserved F or W. A D gene is named only where the DNA matches it firmly. Size values are once, few and many counts, or a class for expanded clones, and some rows have none.

d_gene	len	abundance	v_gene	j_gene	CDR3aa	CDR3nt
TRBD2	17	NA	TRBV6-5	TRBJ2-3	CASSYSQTSVSPDTQYF	TGTGCCAGCAGTTACTCGCAAACTAGCGTCAGTCCGGATACGCAGTATTTT
NA	11	NA	TRBV6-2/TRBV6-3	TRBJ2-7	CASALGSEQYF	TGTGCCAGCGCACTAGGTTCCGAGCAGTACTTC
TRBD2	16	NA	TRBV2	TRBJ2-2	CASSEGLAGETGELFF	TGTGCCAGCAGTGAAGGCCTAGCGGGAGAGACCGGGGAGCTGTTTTTT
NA	14	NA	TRBV5-4	TRBJ1-2	CAIARGGEVYGYTF	TGTGCCATTGCCCGCGGGGGGGAGGTATATGGCTACACCTTC
TRBD2	15	few	TRBV6-1	TRBJ2-3	CASSPTSGGSDTQYF	TGTGCCAGCAGTCCGACTAGCGGGGGGTCAGATACGCAGTATTTT
NA	12	NA	TRBV29-1	TRBJ2-4	CSVEGTRNIQYF	TGCAGCGTTGAGGGGACCAGGAACATTCAGTACTTC
TRBD2	15	NA	TRBV7-3	TRBJ2-5	CASSSGLAGQETQYF	TGTGCCAGCAGCTCAGGACTAGCGGGGCAAGAGACCCAGTACTTC
TRBD1	14	NA	TRBV11-2	TRBJ1-1	CASSMTGFNTEAFF	TGTGCCAGCAGCATGACAGGGTTTAACACTGAAGCTTTCTTT
NA	14	NA	TRBV2	TRBJ2-5	CASSEGASEETQYF	TGTGCCAGCAGTGAAGGGGCTAGCGAAGAGACCCAGTACTTC
NA	11	NA	TRBV20-1	TRBJ2-7	CSVGQGIEQYF	TGCAGTGTGGGGCAGGGCATCGAGCAGTACTTC
NA	16	once	TRBV4-1	TRBJ2-5	CASSHPRTGLQETQYF	TGCGCCAGCAGCCATCCTCGAACGGGACTTCAAGAGACCCAGTACTTC
NA	14	NA	TRBV4-3	TRBJ2-1	CASSQETTYNEQFF	TGCGCCAGCAGCCAAGAGACTACCTACAATGAGCAGTTCTTC
TRBD1	17	NA	TRBV12-3/TRBV12-4	TRBJ2-5	CASHGEGTALFQETQYF	TGTGCCAGCCACGGGGAAGGGACAGCCCTTTTCCAAGAGACCCAGTACTTC
TRBD1	15	NA	TRBV7-9	TRBJ2-1	CASRRGQAIYNEQFF	TGTGCCAGCAGACGCGGACAGGCGATCTACAATGAGCAGTTCTTC
NA	14	once	TRBV6-2/TRBV6-3	TRBJ1-1	CASSNEPGGSEAFF	TGTGCCAGCAGCAACGAACCGGGAGGGTCTGAAGCTTTCTTT
NA	14	NA	TRBV6-1	TRBJ2-7	CAGRTNPLSYEQYF	TGTGCCGGACGTACCAATCCACTCTCCTACGAGCAGTACTTC
TRBD2	13	NA	TRBV7-8	TRBJ2-7	CASTLAGGHEQYF	TGTGCCAGCACCCTAGCGGGAGGGCACGAGCAGTACTTC
NA	13	NA	TRBV5-1	TRBJ2-1	CASSPTSYNEQFF	TGCGCCAGCAGCCCGACCTCCTACAATGAGCAGTTCTTC
TRBD1	13	NA	TRBV5-6	TRBJ2-5	CASSVQGAETQYF	TGTGCCAGCAGCGTGCAGGGGGCGGAGACCCAGTACTTC
TRBD1	16	NA	TRBV10-3	TRBJ1-1	CAISSMRRGLNTEAFF	TGTGCCATCAGTTCTATGCGCAGGGGGCTAAACACTGAAGCTTTCTTT
TRBD1	14	few	TRBV12-3/TRBV12-4	TRBJ1-1	CASSHQGGTAEAFF	TGTGCCAGCAGTCACCAGGGGGGTACGGCTGAGGCTTTCTTT
TRBD1	13	NA	TRBV29-1	TRBJ1-2	CSVEGQGEYGYTF	TGCAGCGTTGAGGGGCAGGGGGAGTATGGCTACACCTTC
TRBD1	16	NA	TRBV27	TRBJ2-1	CASSLWGTGTDNEQFF	TGTGCCAGCAGTTTATGGGGGACAGGGACCGACAATGAGCAGTTCTTC
NA	13	NA	TRBV24-1	TRBJ2-7	CATSGDNSYEQYF	TGTGCCACCAGCGGGGATAACTCCTACGAGCAGTACTTC
TRBD1	18	NA	TRBV27	TRBJ2-7	CASSFRVPTGPMPYEQYF	TGTGCCAGCAGTTTTCGGGTCCCGACAGGGCCCATGCCCTACGAGCAGTACTTC
NA	16	once	TRBV4-1	TRBJ1-5	CASSQEGAGHNQPQHF	TGCGCCAGCAGCCAAGAAGGGGCGGGCCACAATCAGCCCCAGCATTTT
TRBD2	17	NA	TRBV9	TRBJ2-3	CASSNNRLAGGIDTQYF	TGTGCCAGCAGCAATAATCGACTAGCGGGAGGCATAGATACGCAGTATTTT
TRBD2	17	once	TRBV27	TRBJ2-1	CASSLLSGTRTMNEQFF	TGTGCCAGCAGTTTACTCTCCGGGACTAGGACTATGAATGAGCAGTTCTTC
TRBD1	15	NA	TRBV6-5	TRBJ1-2	CASSYSPGQRYGYTF	TGTGCCAGCAGTTACTCGCCGGGACAGAGATATGGCTACACCTTC
NA	17	NA	TRBV2	TRBJ1-5	CASSELTLEYSNQPQHF	TGTGCCAGCAGTGAACTTACCTTAGAATATAGCAATCAGCCCCAGCATTTT
NA	17	NA	TRBV23-1	TRBJ2-4	CASSQSKAVLAKNIQYF	TGCGCCAGCAGTCAATCGAAGGCAGTGTTAGCCAAAAACATTCAGTACTTC
NA	15	NA	TRBV29-1	TRBJ2-3	CSVDEVGTHTDTQYF	TGCAGCGTTGATGAGGTGGGCACGCACACAGATACGCAGTATTTT
NA	17	NA	TRBV15	TRBJ1-4	CATSRGGISATNEKLFF	TGTGCCACCAGCAGAGGGGGGATCAGTGCAACTAATGAAAAACTGTTTTTT
NA	14	NA	TRBV30	TRBJ2-1	CAWTDTPLLNEQFF	TGTGCCTGGACGGACACGCCGTTACTGAATGAGCAGTTCTTC
NA	17	NA	TRBV21-1	TRBJ2-5	CASSKAEGYGQQETQYF	TGTGCCAGCAGCAAAGCCGAGGGTTATGGACAGCAAGAGACCCAGTACTTC
NA	17	NA	TRBV6-5	TRBJ2-2	CASSYGIGQLYTGELFF	TGTGCCAGCAGTTACGGGATCGGACAACTGTACACCGGGGAGCTGTTTTTT
TRBD1	12	NA	TRBV9	TRBJ1-1	CASRGQGAQAFF	TGTGCCAGCAGAGGACAGGGGGCGCAGGCTTTCTTT
NA	13	few	TRBV28	TRBJ2-1	CASSLAGSNEQFF	TGTGCCAGCAGTTTGGCAGGGTCCAATGAGCAGTTCTTC
NA	17	NA	TRBV7-9	TRBJ1-1	CASSLALEQGKNTEAFF	TGTGCCAGCAGCTTAGCGCTTGAGCAGGGAAAGAACACTGAAGCTTTCTTT
NA	16	NA	TRBV20-1	TRBJ1-6	CSARDRDPTYNSPLHF	TGCAGTGCTAGAGATCGTGATCCGACGTATAATTCACCCCTCCACTTT
TRBD1	17	NA	TRBV7-9	TRBJ1-4	CASSRRDRGVSNEKLFF	TGTGCCAGCAGCCGGAGGGACAGGGGTGTTTCTAATGAAAAACTGTTTTTT
NA	12	NA	TRBV12-3/TRBV12-4	TRBJ1-2	CASSPDGYGYTF	TGTGCCAGCAGTCCGGACGGATATGGCTACACCTTC
TRBD2	14	NA	TRBV7-2	TRBJ2-1	CASSLSLADNEQFF	TGTGCCAGCAGCTTGTCTCTAGCGGACAATGAGCAGTTCTTC
NA	16	NA	TRBV4-1	TRBJ2-7	CASSQETETIRYEQYF	TGCGCCAGCAGCCAAGAAACGGAGACTATCAGATACGAGCAGTACTTC
NA	13	NA	TRBV30	TRBJ2-3	CAWTRGNTDTQYF	TGTGCCTGGACCCGCGGGAACACAGATACGCAGTATTTT